Here is one T cell receptor beta chain with its context. The data belong to a study of blood T cell repertoires in COVID-19. On the study more broadly: Italy, Spain and the United States were the sources of the convalescent and acute COVID-19 samples.

Some clones are missing from TCRdb's copy, which holds only in-frame ones; the method was immunoSEQ multiplex PCR. The repertoire holds about 120,000 clones, with approximately 91% as singletons. Material for sequencing was peripheral blood. The origin of this receptor is an elderly woman with acute or convalescent COVID-19.

DNA of the CDR3: TGTGCCAGCAGCTCCATAGGGGGCGGATACACTGAAGCTTTCTTT. Translation gives CASSSIGGGYTEAFF. The rearrangement joins TRBV7-2 to TRBJ1-1, with 7 nucleotides matching TRBD1. CDR3 length: 15 amino acids. With V trimmed by 4 bases and J by 3 bases, 8 bases remained unmatched. Per germline, CDR1 SGHTA and CDR2 FQGNSA. Drawing the rest from reference TRBV7-2 and TRBJ1-1, the complete variable domain is GAGVSQSPSNKVTEKGKDVELRCDPISGHTALYWYRQSLGQGLEFLIYFQGNSAPDKSGLPSDRFSAERTGGSVSTLTIQRTQQEDSAVYLCASSSIGGGYTEAFFGQGTRLTVV.